This TCR beta chain appears in the sequencing data of a study of cytomegalovirus exposure and HLA in healthy donors (dated by TCRdb to 2015 to 2018). With respect to the entire study: In an earlier analysis of 587 of the donors, 276 Gb of sequence data and about 110 million unique TCR beta sequences from about 179 million T cells were reported. An early release covering some 640 HLA-typed donors comprised 250 to 350 gigabases of sequencing data and around 80 million unique TCR sequences. The genetic ancestry cluster associated with self-reported Caucasian donors included around four fifths of the roughly 400 genotyped donors. The study was designed to test whether signatures of past pathogen exposure could be identified by cataloging public T cell receptors. The study used immunosequencing to profile the T cell repertoires of more than 650 subjects and linked those repertoires to cytomegalovirus serostatus. In addition to the first cohort of several hundred subjects, a separate validation cohort of around 110 different subjects was used. The study combined high-throughput TCR immunosequencing, statistical association of individual TCRs with disease status, and machine learning to predict cytomegalovirus infection status. To study patterns of TCR occurrence, a later analysis re-analyzed previously published TCR beta repertoires from under 750 donors and added high-resolution HLA genotyping. Rather than using new phenotypic data, the later analysis identified candidate immune exposures from TCR beta sequences and from how often those sequences occurred across donors. In an earlier analysis of a few hundred of the donors, high-throughput TCR beta sequencing was used to judge whether each TCR beta V gene segment behaved as functional or pseudogenic. Donor age, sex, ethnicity and CMV serostatus were collected together with the repertoire data. A later genetic analysis took genome-wide SNP genotypes for about 65% of the 666 donors and used that subset as a discovery cohort. Every discovery cohort repertoire had been produced on one sequencing platform. HLA typing covered class I and class II loci at four-digit resolution. Typing coverage varied by locus: roughly 620-640 donors for A, B, C, DRB1 and DQB1; about 520 for DQA1; approximately 610 for DPA1; some 470 for DPB1. Four to six DR-DQ haplotypes were handled as single units for association and clustering, since linkage in the cohort was strong. Among 300 to 500 genotyped donors of the cohort, an average of about 240,000 unique TCR beta nucleotide sequences was sequenced per donor, of which about 18% were non-productive. Overall study outcomes, separate from this receptor: The classifier was reported to diagnose cytomegalovirus status with high specificity and sensitivity in both the original and validation cohorts. A later genetic analysis associated a missense DCLRE1C variant with V-gene and J-gene trimming of TCR beta chains, and an independent cohort replicated the association. An earlier analysis of some 590 of the donors showed that most TCR beta V segments appeared in productive rearrangements either about 87% or about 30% of the time, which broadly matched IMGT annotations. Roughly uniform sequencing depth across donors was assumed in presence/absence analyses, although this assumption may not hold. Compared with the approximately 670-donor mean, donors in an Asian-associated ancestry cluster had fewer N-insertions in productive TCRs, according to a later genetic analysis. A further reported finding was that TCR beta sequences accurately predicted the HLA-A and HLA-B alleles for most subjects in the first cohort. In the study, roughly 160 TCR beta chains were listed as associated with cytomegalovirus. In a later analysis, HLA-associated TCR beta chains showed more clonal expansion and lower generation probabilities than non-associated chains that were equally common. It was suggested by the authors that the approach could potentially be generalized to other disease states and immunological phenotypes. Most CMV-associated TCR beta chains appeared to be HLA-restricted in a later analysis, and the HLA associations seemed to be driven largely by CMV exposure. Most TCR sequences were seen in very few donors, while some public TCRs were found in many individuals. At a false discovery rate of 0.05, a later analysis linked 16,000 or so TCR beta sequences to specific HLA alleles. Some IMGT-functional V segments, including TRBV6-2 and TRBV6-3, could not be told apart with the 87-base-pair reads, so those segments were excluded. The sequencing pipeline was judged likely to have produced a cluster of highly shared sequence variants as a technical artifact. In vitro tests confirmed that a few of the cytomegalovirus-associated TCR beta chains recognize cytomegalovirus antigens. Because some donors lacked HLA typing at each locus, the association tests relied only on the typed subset. The earlier analysis of fewer than 750 of the donors excluded approximately 17 rarely observed V segments, including chromosome 9 orphons, because counts were too low. Only TCR beta chains were sequenced in this cohort, and the absence of alpha or paired-chain data limited detectable features. Correlated functional status among segregating V segments might reflect linkage disequilibrium, but an unknown experimental factor could not be ruled out. When HLA alleles, especially DR and DQ, strongly co-occurred, attributing TCR associations to individual alleles was difficult. The only immune exposure information available for the cohort was CMV serostatus. A later analysis found that TCR association rates varied across HLA loci, with DRB1 alleles showing the most associated TCRs and HLA-C alleles the fewest. Several of the top co-occurrence clusters appeared to be linked to parvovirus B19, influenza, CMV and Epstein-Barr virus, according to a later analysis.

Ends trimmed: V by 6 bases, J by 4 bases; bases unmatched to a gene: 5. From the cysteine up to the phenylalanine, the CDR3 has a length of 13 residues. The CDR3 DNA has 39 bases and is translated from base 1. The germline V gene encodes CDR1 MDHEN and CDR2 SYDVKM. As for this clone: Which antigen it targets is not known. Per-base quality was not reported, and no clone a single base away is much larger than it.

Library prep was done by the immunoSEQ multiplex PCR assay. The multiplex PCR relied on a mix of 60 forward primers for TCR Vbeta segments and 13 reverse primers for TCR Jbeta segments. The CDR3 region of rearranged TCR beta genes was amplified from genomic DNA with a multiplex PCR assay. On the Illumina HiSeq System, the amplified TCR beta libraries were sequenced as 87-base-pair reads. Concerning the study's data processing: A later analysis counted approximately 84 million unique TCR beta chains across the 670 or so repertoires, and some 12 million of these chains were shared by at least two donors. A nearest-neighbor algorithm error-corrected the raw reads and collapsed the reads into unique sequences, merging closely related sequences to remove PCR and sequencing errors. Alignment of CDR3 sequences to IMGT reference sequences was used to assign V, D and J gene segments. For a sequence to be retained, a match of at least six nucleotides was required to both a V gene segment and a J gene segment. A rearrangement counted as productive if the CDR3 had no stop codons and remained in frame with V and J, and every other rearrangement counted as non-productive. CDR3 was defined by IMGT convention, running from the second conserved V-encoded cysteine to the conserved J-encoded phenylalanine. Sequences without an unambiguous match to a single V gene segment were excluded from the earlier analysis of 587 of the donors. An earlier analysis of almost 600 of the donors classified V segments as functional when productive rearrangements were above 56.7% and as segregating when the standard deviation between donors was above 5%. A statistical classification framework was developed to diagnose cytomegalovirus status using the catalog of TCR beta chain sequences. In a later analysis, V and J genes were assigned by comparing TCR nucleotide sequences against IMGT/GENE-DB human TR gene sequences. The TCRdist pipeline was used in a later analysis to assign CDR3 sequences and most-parsimonious VDJ recombination scenarios. In a later analysis, every TCR beta chain was defined by the combination of its CDR3 amino acid sequence and its V-gene family, and reads without a unique V-gene family were dropped. In a later analysis, approximately 640 highly shared, low-generation-probability nucleotide sequences were removed to address suspected cross-contamination and a sequencing artifact. For each public chain, a later analysis derived a clonal expansion index from normalized ranks of inferred template counts within each repertoire. Generation probabilities in a later analysis came from a VDJ recombination model fitted to out-of-frame rearrangements, and those results were checked against IGoR. In a later analysis, TCR-TCR, TCR-HLA and TCR-CMV co-occurrence was scored with hypergeometric tests, and a repertoire-size bias correction was applied to TCR pairs. A later analysis estimated false discovery rates by permuting HLA or CMV assignments 20 times. In a later analysis, co-occurring TCRs were grouped with DBSCAN, and TCRdist sequence similarity was added when clustering was performed within HLA-allele-positive subsets. Co-occurrence clustering excluded repertoires with fewer than 30,000 or more than 120,000 public chains, plus five with anomalous nucleotide sharing. TCRdb stores this immuneACCESS table with in-frame sequences only. Part of the clones is absent; in the studies checked, under half of the shortfall reflects unresolved V genes, and no reason is known for the rest. V and J calls and clone size are given by that table; D and trimming were obtained from the DNA. The table for this sample lists about 140,000 clones; approximately 80% of them were counted only once. The ten largest clones take up approximately 5.1% of the sample.

The cohort comprised hundreds of healthy bone marrow donors. At the time of sampling, every cohort member was nominally healthy, though immune exposures that went unrecorded were likely present. The donor was CMV seronegative and was included in the group of approximately 350 seronegative cohort members. A peripheral blood sample was collected from each donor, and TCR beta sequencing was performed on peripheral blood mononuclear cells. Genomic DNA extraction from the blood cell samples was performed with the Qiagen DNeasy Blood Extraction Kit. The sample was PBMCs. This receptor was taken from a male donor in good health and CMV-seronegative. Recombination connected TRBV28 to TRBJ1-2, and 7 junctional nucleotides match TRBD1. The sequence in DNA is TGTGCCAGCAGAAAGACAGGGATCTATGGCTACACCTTC. This codes for CASRKTGIYGYTF.